This T cell receptor beta chain was obtained from a study of T cells after yellow fever vaccination. Broader study findings: Weaker, the secondary response had a peak occurring faster, on day 5 versus 15. Post-booster repertoires again held most primary-vaccination clones (about 96% CD4, roughly 88% CD8). Clonotypes found in both CD4 and CD8 compartments made up a small share.

The table lists this clonotype with many counts. Its antigen is not known. TCR cDNA was made by 5'RACE template switching, adding a universal primer site and UMIs. MiXCR, applied by TCRdb to the 5' RACE reads, yields one record per CDR3 protein. The sample yields around 300,000 distinct CDR3 sequences, approximately 4% seen once. Losses at the gene ends were 3 bases for V and 2 bases for J; bases not matched to a gene: 0. CDR3 size: 14 residues. CDR1 SQVTM and CDR2 ANQGSEA come from the germline V gene. This sequence joins TRBV29-1 and TRBJ1-4; 10 positions match TRBD1. The TCR comes from a man aged 18 to 35 who received the YFV17D yellow fever vaccine. The sequences come from PBMCs, collected 15 days after the yellow fever booster vaccination. The CDR3 loop is CSVEDRGTNEKLFF. CDR3 nucleotide sequence: TGCAGCGTTGAGGACAGGGGGACTAATGAAAAACTGTTTTTT. The full variable domain, completed using reference TRBV29-1 and TRBJ1-4, is SAVISQKPSRDICQRGTSLTIQCQVDSQVTMMFWYRQQPGQSLTLIATANQGSEATYESGFVIDKFPISRPNLTFSTLTVSNMSPEDSSIYLCSVEDRGTNEKLFFGSGTQLSVL.